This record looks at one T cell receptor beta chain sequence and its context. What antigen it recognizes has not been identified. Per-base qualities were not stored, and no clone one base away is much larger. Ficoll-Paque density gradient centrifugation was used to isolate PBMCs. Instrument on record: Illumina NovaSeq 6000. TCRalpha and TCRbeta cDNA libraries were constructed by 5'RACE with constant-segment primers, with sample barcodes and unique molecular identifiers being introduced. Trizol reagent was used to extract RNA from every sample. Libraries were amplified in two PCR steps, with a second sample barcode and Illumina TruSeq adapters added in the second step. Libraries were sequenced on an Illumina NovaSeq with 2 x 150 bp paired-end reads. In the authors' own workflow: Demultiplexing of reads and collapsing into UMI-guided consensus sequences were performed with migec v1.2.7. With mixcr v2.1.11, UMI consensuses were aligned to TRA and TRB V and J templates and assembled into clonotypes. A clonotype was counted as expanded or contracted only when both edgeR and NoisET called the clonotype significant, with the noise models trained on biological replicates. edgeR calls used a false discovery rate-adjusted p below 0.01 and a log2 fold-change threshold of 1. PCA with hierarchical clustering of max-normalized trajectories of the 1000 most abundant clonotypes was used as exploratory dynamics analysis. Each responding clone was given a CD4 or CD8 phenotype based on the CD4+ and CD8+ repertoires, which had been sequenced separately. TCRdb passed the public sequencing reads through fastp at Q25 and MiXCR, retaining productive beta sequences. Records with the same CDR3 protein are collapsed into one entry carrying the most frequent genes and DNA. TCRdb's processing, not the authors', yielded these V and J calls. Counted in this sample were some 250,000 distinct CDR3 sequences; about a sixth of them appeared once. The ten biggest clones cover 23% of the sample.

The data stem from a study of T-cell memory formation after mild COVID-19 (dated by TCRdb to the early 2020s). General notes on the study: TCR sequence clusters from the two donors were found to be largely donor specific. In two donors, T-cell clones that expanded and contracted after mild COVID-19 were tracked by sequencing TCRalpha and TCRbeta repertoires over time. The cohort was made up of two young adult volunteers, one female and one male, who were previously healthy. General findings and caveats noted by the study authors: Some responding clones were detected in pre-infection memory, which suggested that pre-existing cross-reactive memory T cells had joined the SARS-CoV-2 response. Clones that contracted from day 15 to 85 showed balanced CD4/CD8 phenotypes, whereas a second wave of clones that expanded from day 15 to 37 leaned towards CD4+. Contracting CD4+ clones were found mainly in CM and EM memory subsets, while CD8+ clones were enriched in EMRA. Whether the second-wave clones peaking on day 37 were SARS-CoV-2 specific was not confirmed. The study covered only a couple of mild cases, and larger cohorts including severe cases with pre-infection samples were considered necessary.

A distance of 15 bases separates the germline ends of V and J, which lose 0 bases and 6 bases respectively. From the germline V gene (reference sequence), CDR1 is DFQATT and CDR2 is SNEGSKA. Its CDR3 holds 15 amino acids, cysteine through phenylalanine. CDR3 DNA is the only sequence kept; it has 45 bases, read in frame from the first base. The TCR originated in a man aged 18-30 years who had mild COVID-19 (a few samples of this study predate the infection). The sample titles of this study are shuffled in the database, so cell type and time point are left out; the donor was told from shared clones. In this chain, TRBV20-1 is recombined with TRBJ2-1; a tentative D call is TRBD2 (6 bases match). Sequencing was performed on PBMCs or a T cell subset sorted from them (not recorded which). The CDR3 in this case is CSARDRRGVGNEQFF. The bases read TGCAGTGCTAGAGATCGGAGGGGCGTGGGCAATGAGCAGTTCTTC.